These 28 T cell receptor beta chains were sequenced from one sample in a study of identical twins. TCRdb analysed the 5' RACE reads with MiXCR anew, one entry per CDR3 protein. The sample lists roughly 770,000 distinct CDR3 sequences; around a sixth were seen once. The same data also went into a second study, on T cells expressing NK-cell markers.

The material sequenced was PBMCs. Receptors originate from a woman aged 18-29 years in good health.

This clonotype was seen more than once but under ten times. The chain employs TRBV20-1 and TRBJ2-7, with 8 bases that match TRBD1. CDR3 length: 16 amino acids. Per the germline V gene, CDR1 is DFQATT and CDR2 is SNEGSKA (reference sequence). Trimming took 1 base from V and 4 from J; bases not matched to a gene: 12. This chain's CDR3 is CSARGDRGPDTYEQYF. The CDR3 coding sequence is TGCAGTGCTAGAGGAGACAGGGGACCAGATACTTACGAGCAGTACTTC.

This clonotype was found a few times. The rearrangement links TRBV20-1 to TRBJ2-1; 10 bases match TRBD2. The CDR3 is 16 amino acids. Germline CDR1 is DFQATT and CDR2 is SNEGSKA (reference sequence). After removal of 3 bases from V and 4 bases from J, the junction contained 9 bases not matched to a gene. This CDR3 is CSARASGRGHYNEQFF. The CDR3 coding sequence is TGCAGTGCTAGGGCCAGCGGGAGGGGGCATTACAATGAGCAGTTCTTC.

The table lists this clonotype with a few counts. The chain couples TRBV10-3 to TRBJ1-2; TRBD1 is a possible D gene (5 bases). CDR1 is ENHRY and CDR2 is SYGVKD in the germline V gene. Trimming took off 10 bases at V and 6 bases at J, with 21 bases between the two ends. The CDR3 has 14 amino acids. CDR3 sequence reads: CATGPRVVRDGYTF. The CDR3 coding sequence is TGTGCCACAGGGCCTCGGGTCGTCCGGGATGGCTACACCTTC.

This sequence joins TRBV7-6 and TRBJ2-5; D is perhaps TRBD2 (6 bases). Germline CDR1 and CDR2: SGHVS and FNYEAQ. This CDR3 region has 17 residues. Trimming took off 5 bases at V and 4 bases at J, with 23 bases between the two ends. For the CDR3, the DNA is TGTGCCAGCAGCCTTGTCGGCGGGGCGCGAATTGGAGAGACCCAGTACTTC. Protein sequence: CASSLVGGARIGETQYF.

This clonotype was detected a few times. The chain links TRBV13 to TRBJ2-2; D possibly matches TRBD1 or TRBD2 (5 bases each). The germline V gene has CDR1 PRHDT and CDR2 FYEKMQ (reference sequence). The CDR3 has 16 residues. V lost 5 bases and J 1 base, leaving 14 bases between the germline ends. The chain's CDR3 is CASSPAGTQNTGELFF. The CDR3 nucleotides read TGTGCCAGCAGCCCGGCCGGGACCCAGAACACCGGGGAGCTGTTTTTT.

The chain combines TRBV12-3 or TRBV12-4 with TRBJ2-7, with TRBD1 matching 7 bases. V dropped 3 bases and J dropped 3; count of bases not matched to a gene: 8. The CDR3 contains 15 residues. In nucleotides, the CDR3 is TGTGCCAGCAGTTTCGCCGGGACAGCACTCTACGAGCAGTACTTC. It specifies CASSFAGTALYEQYF.

This clonotype occurred a few times. Here the CDR3 reads CAISDRGFYGYTF. The CDR3 DNA is TGTGCCATCAGTGACAGGGGATTCTATGGCTACACCTTC. The chain employs TRBV10-3 and TRBJ1-2; D might be TRBD1 (6 bases). CDR3 length equals 13 residues. The germline V gene has CDR1 ENHRY and CDR2 SYGVKD. V was clipped by 3 bases and J by 4 bases, with 9 bases between them.

The gene calls are TRBV20-1 and TRBJ2-5; possibly TRBD1 for D (5 bases). Looked up from germline, CDR1 is DFQATT and CDR2 is SNEGSKA (reference sequence). Trimming pared 1 base from V and 5 bases from J, leaving 8 bases between. This CDR3 comprises 12 residues. The CDR3 here is CSARVGPETQYF. The CDR3, as DNA: TGCAGTGCTAGAGTGGGGCCGGAGACCCAGTACTTC.

J is TRBJ2-7 and V is TRBV27; the match to TRBD2 covers 9 bases. The germline gives CDR1 MNHEY, CDR2 SMNVEV (reference sequence). The V segment lost 10 bases and the J segment 3 bases; nucleotides outside the gene matches: 10. The CDR3 totals 14 residues. The CDR3 loop is CATRVSGSFYEQYF. CDR3 sequence (DNA): TGTGCCACAAGGGTTAGCGGGAGTTTCTACGAGCAGTACTTC.

The rearrangement uses TRBV5-1 and TRBJ2-7; 7 bases agree with TRBD1. This CDR3 region has 14 residues. From germline, CDR1 is SGHRS and CDR2 YFSETQ. V lost 4 bases and J lost 2; bases outside the gene matches: 6. The CDR3 region is CASSPRGTTYEQYF. The DNA of the CDR3 is TGCGCCAGCAGCCCCAGGGGGACCACCTACGAGCAGTACTTC. Supplemented by reference TRBV5-1 and TRBJ2-7, the full variable domain reads KAGVTQTPRYLIKTRGQQVTLSCSPISGHRSVSWYQQTPGQGLQFLFEYFSETQRNKGNFPGRFSGRQFSNSRSEMNVSTLELGDSALYLCASSPRGTTYEQYFGPGTRLTVT.

This chain uses TRBV6-5 with TRBJ2-5, with 7 bases that match TRBD1. Germline-derived CDR1 and CDR2 are MNHEY and SVGAGI. The CDR3 sequence is 17 residues long. Losses at the gene ends were 2 bases for V and 2 bases for J; bases not matched to a gene: 11. This CDR3 is CASSYGLSPGQQETQYF. The CDR3 DNA is TGTGCCAGCAGTTACGGCCTGTCTCCGGGACAGCAAGAGACCCAGTACTTC.

This clonotype was observed a few times. J is TRBJ1-2 and V is TRBV12-3 or TRBV12-4; D is perhaps TRBD1 (5 bases). There are 14 residues in the CDR3. V was pared by 3 bases and J by 2 bases, with 10 bases between. In DNA form, the CDR3 reads TGTGCCAGCAGTTTTCCCGGGGCCAACTATGGCTACACCTTC. Its protein is CASSFPGANYGYTF.

This clonotype came up many times. The rearrangement joins TRBV27 to TRBJ1-2; no firm D call. The germline CDR1 and CDR2 sequences are MNHEY and SMNVEV (reference sequence). The V gene lost 2 bases and the J gene lost 8 bases, with 12 bases spanning the gap. CDR3 length: 13 residues. The CDR3 loop is CASSLRKGRGYTF. DNA of the CDR3: TGTGCCAGCAGTTTAAGGAAAGGGAGAGGCTACACCTTC.

J is TRBJ1-1 and V is TRBV20-1; D gene uncertain. V was clipped by 3 bases and J by 10 bases, with 9 bases between them. This CDR3 spans 10 amino acids. Germline V gene lookup returns CDR1 DFQATT and CDR2 SNEGSKA (reference sequence). The CDR3 region is CSASGLGAFF. In DNA form, the CDR3 reads TGCAGTGCTAGCGGTTTGGGAGCTTTCTTT.

The chain links TRBV7-8 to TRBJ1-5, with D tentatively TRBD1 (5 bases). V gave up 7 bases and J gave up 2 bases, with 15 bases separating them. Germline-derived CDR1 and CDR2 are SGHVS and FQNEAQ. The CDR3 is 15 amino acids. CDR3 sequence reads: CASKAGTVGNQPQHF. CDR3 nucleotides: TGTGCCAGCAAGGCCGGGACGGTGGGCAATCAGCCCCAGCATTTT.

The sample holds a few counts of this clonotype. The chain is built from TRBV4-2 and TRBJ1-5; weak D call: TRBD1 (6 bases). This CDR3 spans 13 amino acids. Germline V CDR1 and CDR2: LGHNA, YNFKEQ. V was cut by 2 bases and J by 5 bases, with 7 bases left in between. For the CDR3, the DNA is TGTGCCAGCAGCCAAAGGGGGGATCAGCCCCAGCATTTT. As protein: CASSQRGDQPQHF.

This clonotype came up a few times. This chain connects TRBV12-3 or TRBV12-4 to TRBJ2-4; D perhaps matches TRBD1 (5 bases). The CDR3 loop spans 17 amino acids. The ends were cut back, 7 bases at V and 2 bases at J, with 21 bases in the middle. CDR3 sequence reads: CASNTRESGTSKNIQYF. The CDR3 DNA sequence: TGTGCCAGCAACACCAGGGAATCGGGCACGTCCAAAAACATTCAGTACTTC.

This clonotype was observed at least ten times. The V gene is TRBV12-3 or TRBV12-4, the J gene TRBJ2-5, with D possibly TRBD1 on 6 matching bases. V was shortened by 2 bases and J by 4 bases, with 17 bases between the two germline ends. The CDR3 contains 16 residues. This chain's CDR3 is CASSLRGSGVGETQYF. The CDR3 bases are TGTGCCAGCAGTTTACGCGGCTCAGGGGTGGGAGAGACCCAGTACTTC.

The gene calls are TRBV6-5 and TRBJ1-5; unclear D gene. V was pared by 2 bases and J by 4 bases, with 9 bases between. The CDR3 has 14 residues. The germline CDR1 and CDR2 sequences are MNHEY and SVGAGI. The CDR3 protein is CASSYLGGNQPQHF. The CDR3 DNA sequence: TGTGCCAGCAGTTACCTGGGAGGAAATCAGCCCCAGCATTTT.

This clonotype was seen a handful of times. This chain uses TRBV7-6 with TRBJ2-2; D is ambiguous. CDR1 and CDR2 from the germline V gene are SGHVS and FNYEAQ. The CDR3 covers 14 residues. Trimming cost V 5 bases and J 3 bases, with 10 bases left between them. The CDR3 region is CASSPRSDTGELFF. CDR3 nucleotides: TGTGCCAGCAGCCCAAGAAGTGACACCGGGGAGCTGTTTTTT.

This rearrangement joins TRBV12-3 or TRBV12-4 to TRBJ2-7, with D possibly TRBD1 on 6 matching bases. V was clipped by 3 bases and J by 6 bases, with 15 bases between them. This CDR3 region has 14 residues. The CDR3 protein is CASSFLTGLGEQYF. Written as DNA, the CDR3 is TGTGCCAGCAGTTTTCTGACAGGCCTTGGCGAGCAGTACTTC.

V and J are TRBV5-1 and TRBJ2-7, with D unresolved. CDR3 length equals 13 residues. Germline V gene sequence: CDR1 SGHRS, CDR2 YFSETQ. V was shortened by 1 base and J by 5 bases, with 10 bases between the two germline ends. The CDR3 loop is CASSLPDVNEQYF. The CDR3 coding sequence is TGCGCCAGCAGCTTGCCGGACGTTAACGAGCAGTACTTC.

The V call is TRBV6-2 or TRBV6-3, the J call TRBJ2-2; D remains unclear. Trimming took off 4 bases at V and 2 bases at J, with 14 bases between the two ends. The CDR3 contains 16 residues. Germline V gene data show CDR1 as MNHEY and CDR2 as SVGEGT. The CDR3 DNA follows: TGTGCCAGCAGTTCACGAGACATGTCAAACACCGGGGAGCTGTTTTTT. Translated: CASSSRDMSNTGELFF.

The chain is built from TRBV11-3 and TRBJ1-1, with a tentative D call TRBD1 (5 bases). The germline V gene encodes CDR1 SGHNT and CDR2 YENEEA. The CDR3 spans 14 residues. V dropped 5 bases and J dropped 4 bases, with 14 bases sitting between them. The CDR3 DNA is TGTGCCAGCAGCCCTCGTGGGGGGACCACTGAAGCTTTCTTT. Translating gives CASSPRGGTTEAFF.

The CDR3 bases are TGTGCCAGCACCATTGGGCAGAATCAGCCCCAGCATTTT. It yields the protein CASTIGQNQPQHF. The V call is TRBV12-3 or TRBV12-4, the J call TRBJ1-5; unclear D gene. The CDR3 totals 13 residues. V was shortened by 7 bases and J by 4 bases, with 11 bases between the two germline ends.

Only a few counts were recorded for this clonotype. The chain couples TRBV5-1 to TRBJ1-1, with a weak D call TRBD1 (6 bases). Trimming pared 3 bases from V and 5 bases from J, leaving 14 bases between. Germline CDR1 and CDR2: SGHRS and YFSETQ. This CDR3 spans 14 amino acids. The CDR3 protein is CASSSQGSGTEAFF. CDR3 coding DNA: TGCGCCAGCAGCTCACAGGGTAGTGGTACTGAAGCTTTCTTT.

This chain connects TRBV20-1 to TRBJ2-7, with D perhaps matching TRBD1 (6 bases). Germline CDR1 DFQATT, CDR2 SNEGSKA (reference sequence). This CDR3 has 12 amino acids. V was shortened by 6 bases and J by 5 bases, with 14 bases between the two germline ends. CDR3 sequence reads: CSAAGETHEQYF. CDR3 nucleotide sequence: TGCAGTGCCGCAGGGGAAACCCACGAGCAGTACTTC.

This clonotype was seen ten or more times. The chain combines TRBV24-1 with TRBJ2-1; D is perhaps TRBD1 or TRBD2 (6 bases each). V lost 2 bases and J 10 bases, leaving 11 bases between the germline ends. CDR3 size: 13 residues. The germline V gene has CDR1 KGHDR and CDR2 SFDVKD. The CDR3 loop reads CATSDSPGAEQFF. The CDR3 coding sequence is TGTGCCACCAGTGATTCCCCGGGGGCGGAGCAGTTCTTC.